The rows below give T cell receptor beta chains drawn from one sample of a study of shared clonotypes between healthy human individuals. The assay was immunoSEQ multiplex PCR, and TCRdb's table has in-frame clones only and misses some. The profile shows about 490,000 clones, 76% of them singletons. What was sequenced was PBMCs. The source is a woman aged 40 to 50 in good health. Some clones in this sample may be carry-over from other donors' samples. CDR3s include the opening cysteine and the closing phenylalanine or tryptophan. Each record gives: clone size, V gene, J gene, D gene, CDR3 DNA, CDR3 protein. The D gene is left open where the match is weak. Expanded clones get a size class; other rows say once, few or many, or leave the size out.

>many|TRBV7-9|TRBJ2-3|.
TGTGCCAGCAGCTTATTGGCAGCAACAGATACGCAGTATTTT
CASSLLAATDTQYF
>.|TRBV28|TRBJ1-1|.
TGTGCCAGCAGTTTTTTCGACAGGACCTCTGAAGCTTTCTTT
CASSFFDRTSEAFF
>once|TRBV1|TRBJ2-7|.
TGCACCAGCAGCCAAGGATGGGGACTTAGCTACGAGCAGTACTTC
CTSSQGWGLSYEQYF
>.|TRBV4-2|TRBJ2-3|TRBD2
TGTGCCAGCAGCCAACAAGCGGGAGGTGCGACAGATACGCAGTATTTT
CASSQQAGGATDTQYF
>.|TRBV6-6|TRBJ2-7|.
TGTGCCAGCACGGTCCTGTTTAGCGGAAGCTCCTACGAGCAGTACTTC
CASTVLFSGSSYEQYF
>.|TRBV6-5|TRBJ2-2|TRBD2
TGTGCCAGCAGTCCGGGGGCTAGCGGGAGCGGGGAGCTGTTTTTT
CASSPGASGSGELFF
>.|TRBV4-3|TRBJ2-6|.
TGCGCCAGCAGCCAAGGTGGATCGATCTCTGGGGCCAACGTCCTGACTTTC
CASSQGGSISGANVLTF
>.|TRBV5-4|TRBJ2-7|.
TGTGCCAGCAGGCGCCGGGAAGACTACGAGCAGTACTTC
CASRRREDYEQYF
>.|TRBV6-1|TRBJ2-7|.
TGTGCCAGCAGGAATCACGGTAACGACGAGCAGTACTTC
CASRNHGNDEQYF
>.|TRBV4-2|TRBJ2-3|TRBD2
TGTGCCAGCAGCCAACGGACTAGCAGCACAGATACGCAGTATTTT
CASSQRTSSTDTQYF
>.|TRBV27|TRBJ2-5|TRBD1
TGTGCCAGCAGCGAGGGGGCCGAGGGGTGCCAAGAGACCCAGTACTTC
CASSEGAEGCQETQYF
>.|TRBV2|TRBJ2-3|TRBD2
TGTGCCAGCAGTGCCGGGACTAGCGCTAGCACAGATACGCAGTATTTT
CASSAGTSASTDTQYF
>few|TRBV5-6|TRBJ1-4|.
TGTGCCAGCAGCTTGGGCAGGAACCGGCGTCAGGAAAAACTGTTTTTT
CASSLGRNRRQEKLFF
>few|TRBV5-1|TRBJ2-7|.
TGCGCCAGCAGCTTGGCGGCAGATGACGAGCAGTACTTC
CASSLAADDEQYF
>.|TRBV7-8|TRBJ1-1|.
TGTGCCAGCAGCTCCCATTTTAACAGGAACACTGAAGCTTTCTTT
CASSSHFNRNTEAFF
>.|TRBV7-7|TRBJ2-2|.
TGTGCCAGCAGCCCCCGACAGGGGGGCGTCGCGGGAGGGCACACCGGGGAGCTGTTTTTT
CASSPRQGGVAGGHTGELFF
>many|TRBV19|TRBJ2-7|.
TGTGCCAGTAAAGGGACGGTGAGCTCCTACGAGCAGTACTTC
CASKGTVSSYEQYF
>many|TRBV7-6|TRBJ2-2|.
TGTGCCAGCAGCTGGGACGCGAATGGGGAGCTGTTTTTT
CASSWDANGELFF
>.|TRBV18|TRBJ2-6|.
TGTGCCAGCTCACCAATCCAAGGCTCTGGGGCCAACGTCCTGACTTTC
CASSPIQGSGANVLTF
>.|TRBV7-2|TRBJ2-7|.
TGTGCCAGCAGCTTATTGTCCCGCTACGAGCAGTACTTC
CASSLLSRYEQYF
>.|TRBV12-1|TRBJ2-7|.
TGTGCCAGCAGCTCCGTACTAGCGGGAGGGCCTATTTCTGTCTACGAGCAGTACTTC
CASSSVLAGGPISVYEQYF
>.|TRBV19|TRBJ2-7|TRBD2
TGTGCCAGTAGTATAGCTAGCGGGAGTTACGAGCAGTACTTC
CASSIASGSYEQYF
>.|TRBV4-1|TRBJ1-4|TRBD1
TGCGCCAGCAGCCGCACAAGGGACAGTCCCGCAACTAATGAAAAACTGTTTTTT
CASSRTRDSPATNEKLFF
>.|TRBV10-2|TRBJ2-7|.
TGCGCCAGCAGCCAGGGCTTGTACGAGCAGTACTTC
CASSQGLYEQYF
>.|TRBV5-1|TRBJ2-5|TRBD2
TGCGCCAGCAGCTCGGGACTAGCGGGAGGTCTACAAGAGACCCAGTACTTC
CASSSGLAGGLQETQYF
>.|TRBV18|TRBJ2-5|.
TGTGCCAGCTCACTGTTCCAGGGCTTCCAAGAGACCCAGTACTTC
CASSLFQGFQETQYF
>.|TRBV11-2|TRBJ2-1|TRBD1
TGTGCCACACAGGGACAGGGGATCCATGAGCAGTTCTTC
CATQGQGIHEQFF
>.|TRBV19|TRBJ1-2|.
TGTGCCAGTACCTCTCTGGGAGCTAACTATGGCTACACCTTC
CASTSLGANYGYTF
>.|TRBV29-1|TRBJ2-7|.
TGCAGCGTTGTAGGCAGCTCCTACGAGCAGTACTTC
CSVVGSSYEQYF
>.|TRBV5-1|TRBJ2-7|TRBD2
TGCGCCAGCAGCTTCGGACTAGCGGGAGGACTCATCTACGAGCAGTACTTC
CASSFGLAGGLIYEQYF
>.|TRBV7-8|TRBJ2-7|TRBD2
TGTGCCAGCAGCTCCTTACCTTACACCGGGACTACCTCCTACGAGCAGTACTTC
CASSSLPYTGTTSYEQYF
>once|TRBV5-1|TRBJ1-5|TRBD1
TGCGCCAGCAGCTCCGGGACAGGGGAACAGCCCCAGCATTTT
CASSSGTGEQPQHF
>.|TRBV15|TRBJ2-3|.
TGTGCCACCAGCAGAGGGAGATGGACTGGGGGAGATACGCAGTATTTT
CATSRGRWTGGDTQYF
>many|TRBV10-1|TRBJ2-1|TRBD2
TGCGCCAGCAGTTCTAGCGGCGGGTTAAATGAGCAGTTCTTC
CASSSSGGLNEQFF
>few|TRBV9|TRBJ1-5|.
TGTGCCAGCAGTGGGGGCGCCCAGGGAAATCAGCCCCAGCATTTT
CASSGGAQGNQPQHF
>few|TRBV6-6|TRBJ1-2|.
TGTGCCAGCAGTTACTCGAGGAAACATGGCTACACCTTC
CASSYSRKHGYTF
>once|TRBV7-2|TRBJ2-7|TRBD2
TGTGCCAGCAGCCGCGGGACTAGCGTCTACGAGCAGTACTTC
CASSRGTSVYEQYF
>few|TRBV7-3|TRBJ2-5|TRBD2
TGTGCCAGCAGCCCCCAGGGACTAGCGGGAGGGGTTGGGGAGACCCAGTACTTC
CASSPQGLAGGVGETQYF
>once|TRBV2|TRBJ2-3|.
TGTGCCAGCACTTTTGGAGATACGCAGTATTTT
CASTFGDTQYF
>once|TRBV28|TRBJ2-1|TRBD2
TGTGCCAGCAGGGGGGTGGGACTAGCGGGGTTTGAGCAGTTCTTC
CASRGVGLAGFEQFF
>.|TRBV7-2|TRBJ2-1|TRBD1
TGTGCCAGCAGCTTAAGGGGCAGGGGGCTAGATGAGCAGTTCTTC
CASSLRGRGLDEQFF
>.|TRBV28|TRBJ2-7|.
TGTGCCAGCAGTACGACGTCAGACTGGCGTGACGAGCAGTACTTC
CASSTTSDWRDEQYF
>.|TRBV5-4|TRBJ1-2|TRBD1
TGTGCCAGCAGCTCATTGGACAGGGGGTATGGCTACACCTTC
CASSSLDRGYGYTF
>.|TRBV6-5|TRBJ2-7|TRBD1
TGTGCCAGCAGTTACAAGGACAGGGGGTTCAGCGAGCAGTACTTC
CASSYKDRGFSEQYF
>.|TRBV5-1|TRBJ2-5|.
TGCGCCAGCAGCTTGGGGCAGGGTCAAGAGACCCAGTACTTC
CASSLGQGQETQYF
>.|TRBV10-2|TRBJ1-1|.
TGCGCCAGCAGTGATCCCGAGAACACTGAAGCTTTCTTT
CASSDPENTEAFF
>.|TRBV6-6|TRBJ2-7|TRBD2
TGTGCCAGCAGTGATGGACTAGCGGGAGGATACGAGCAGTACTTC
CASSDGLAGGYEQYF
>.|TRBV15|TRBJ2-1|TRBD2
TGTGCCACCAGCAGAGGGGCGGGAGGCCACAATGAGCAGTTCTTC
CATSRGAGGHNEQFF
>.|TRBV5-1|TRBJ2-7|TRBD2
TGCGCCAGCAGCTGGACTAGCGGGAGCTCCTACGAGCAGTACTTC
CASSWTSGSSYEQYF